These 12 T cell receptor beta chains were sequenced from one sample in a study of OX40 agonist ivuxolimab in advanced cancers. Library preparation used the immunoSEQ multiplex PCR assay. TCRdb mirrors the immuneACCESS table, restricted to in-frame sequences. Some clones are absent from its copies; in checked studies, under half trace to an unresolved V gene, and the reason for the others is unknown. Across this sample there are tens of thousands of clones, with around 90% seen only once. The ten largest clones add up to roughly 5.5% of the sample. Sequences were derived from CD4+ or CD8+ T cells sorted from blood, sampled in a trial of the OX40 agonist ivuxolimab. These receptors originate from an adult with an advanced solid tumor such as melanoma, head and neck, liver or kidney cancer.

This chain connects TRBV19 to TRBJ1-1; maybe TRBD1 (5 bases). CDR3 length equals 13 residues. The ends were cut back, 4 bases at V and 1 base at J, with 7 bases in the middle. The V gene's germline CDR1 is LNHDA and CDR2 SQIVND (reference sequence). CDR3 DNA sequence: TGTGCCAGTAGTACAGGGCGGAACACTGAAGCTTTCTTT. Its protein is CASSTGRNTEAFF.

The chain carries TRBV30 and TRBJ1-2, with D unresolved. The CDR3 is 13 residues long. The germline V gene encodes CDR1 GTSNPN and CDR2 SVGIG (reference sequence). With 1 base removed from V and 9 bases from J, the gap between germline ends came to 15 bases. This CDR3 is CAWSGGERGSYTF. CDR3 DNA: TGTGCCTGGAGTGGGGGAGAACGAGGAAGCTACACCTTC.

The V gene is TRBV6-1, the J gene TRBJ2-3, with 8 nucleotides matching TRBD1. J lost 4 bases, V lost 2 bases, and 2 bases had no gene match. The CDR3 has 14 residues. Germline V gene lookup returns CDR1 MNHNS and CDR2 SASEGT. The CDR3 here is CASSESQGADTQYF. The CDR3 nucleotides are TGTGCCAGCAGTGAATCACAGGGGGCAGATACGCAGTATTTT.

The chain recombines TRBV10-3 with TRBJ2-3; 9 bases are a match to TRBD2. CDR1 and CDR2 (germline): ENHRY, SYGVKD. The CDR3 length is 15 residues. V was pared by 0 bases and J by 11 bases, with 9 bases of the junction left unmatched. CDR3: CAISESTSGPGKQYF. The DNA of the CDR3 is TGTGCCATCAGTGAGTCGACTAGCGGTCCTGGAAAGCAGTATTTT.

The rearrangement uses TRBV14 and TRBJ2-5, with D possibly TRBD2 on 6 matching bases. The CDR3 spans 16 residues. Germline assignment: CDR1 SGHDN and CDR2 FVKESK. Trimming pared 1 base from V and 2 bases from J, leaving 14 bases between. This chain's CDR3 is CASSQGDWSGQETQYF. In DNA, the CDR3 is TGTGCCAGCAGCCAAGGGGACTGGAGCGGGCAAGAGACCCAGTACTTC.

V is TRBV28 and J is TRBJ1-1; 10 nucleotides match TRBD1. The CDR3 has 15 residues. Germline V lookup: CDR1 MDHEN, CDR2 SYDVKM. The V and J ends lost 5 bases and 3 bases, in that order; junction bases with no gene match: 6. Written as DNA, the CDR3 is TGTGCCAGCAGTGGGTGGGACAGGGGTGACACTGAAGCTTTCTTT. Its translation: CASSGWDRGDTEAFF.

The rearrangement joins TRBV19 to TRBJ2-3; D is possibly TRBD1 (6 bases). CDR3 length: 13 residues. The germline V gene encodes CDR1 LNHDA and CDR2 SQIVND (reference sequence). Trimming left V 0 bases short and J 13 bases short, with 14 bases between. CDR3 loop: CASSIDKRGMEYF. The CDR3 nucleotides read TGTGCCAGTAGTATAGATAAGAGGGGGATGGAGTATTTT.

V gene TRBV12-2 combines with J gene TRBJ2-7; the table's D call of TRBD2 was not tested on the DNA. TRBV12-2 is an annotated pseudogene. This CDR3 region has 15 residues. As DNA, the CDR3 is TGTGCAACCGTTGGGTCGGGACTAGTAGTCTACGAGCAGTACTTC. Its protein is CATVGSGLVVYEQYF.

This chain joins TRBV27 and TRBJ2-1; the D gene is possibly TRBD1 (6 bases). V lost 6 bases and J 6 bases, leaving 15 bases between the germline ends. Germline lookup yields CDR1 MNHEY and CDR2 SMNVEV (reference sequence). CDR3 length: 14 amino acids. The CDR3 nucleotides read TGTGCCAGCAGGGAACGTGGGACATTCAATGAGCAGTTCTTC. Protein sequence: CASRERGTFNEQFF.

This chain uses TRBV5-6 with TRBJ1-6; 8 nucleotides agree with TRBD1. The CDR3 contains 14 residues. Looked up from germline, CDR1 is SGHDT and CDR2 is YYEEEE. Unmatched junction bases numbered 3, after V lost 1 base and J lost 9 bases. CDR3 nucleotides: TGTGCCAGCAGCTTGCCAGGGGGCGGTTCACCCCTCCACTTT. The encoded protein is CASSLPGGGSPLHF.

The rearrangement joins TRBV19 to TRBJ2-3; 10 bases fit TRBD1. Looked up from germline, CDR1 is LNHDA and CDR2 is SQIVND (reference sequence). The CDR3 is 15 amino acids. V was clipped by 4 bases and J by 3 bases; unmatched bases: 4. The DNA of the CDR3 is TGTGCCAGTAGTACGGGACAGGGGAGAACAGATACGCAGTATTTT. It encodes CASSTGQGRTDTQYF.

J is TRBJ1-1 and V is TRBV5-1; maybe TRBD1 (5 bases). The germline V gene has CDR1 SGHRS and CDR2 YFSETQ. V gave up 4 bases and J gave up 4 bases, with 20 bases separating them. This CDR3 is built from 16 residues. The CDR3 region is CASSDISTAGVTEAFF. CDR3 in DNA: TGCGCCAGCAGCGACATCTCGACAGCAGGAGTCACTGAAGCTTTCTTT. Full variable domain (missing parts from reference TRBV5-1 and TRBJ1-1): KAGVTQTPRYLIKTRGQQVTLSCSPISGHRSVSWYQQTPGQGLQFLFEYFSETQRNKGNFPGRFSGRQFSNSRSEMNVSTLELGDSALYLCASSDISTAGVTEAFFGQGTRLTVV.